A selection of T cell receptor beta chains follows, all from one sample in a study of molecular identifiers for immune sequencing clone quantification. One entry per CDR3 protein, called by TCRdb with MiXCR from the PCR reads. The data show about half a million distinct CDR3 sequences, with about a fifth seen just once and around 0.86% held by the top ten. Sequences were obtained from naive CD8+ T cells from blood, with Jurkat cell RNA spiked in. Source of these receptors: a human donor in good health. Some libraries in this study had Jurkat cell RNA spiked in. Each CDR3 is given with its conserved first and last residue. The D gene is left open where the match is weak. The listing skips clone size in some rows; elsewhere it reads once, few, many or a size class.

abundance	d_gene	j_gene	v_gene	CDR3aa	CDR3nt
NA	TRBD1	TRBJ2-7	TRBV20-1	CSARDGDRGTSYEQYF	TGCAGTGCTAGAGATGGGGACAGGGGAACCTCCTACGAGCAGTACTTC
NA	NA	TRBJ2-7	TRBV6-5	CVSRRGSNEQYF	TGTGTCAGCAGAAGGGGGTCAAACGAGCAGTACTTC
NA	TRBD2	TRBJ2-1	TRBV28	CASSYGLAGFGQFF	TGTGCCAGCAGTTACGGGCTAGCGGGGTTCGGGCAGTTCTTC
once	NA	TRBJ2-7	TRBV30	CAWSVAGPHEQYF	TGTGCCTGGAGTGTAGCCGGCCCCCACGAGCAGTACTTC
many	NA	TRBJ1-1	TRBV6-2/TRBV6-3	CASSYSIGTEAFF	TGTGCCAGCAGTTACTCGATCGGGACTGAAGCTTTCTTT
few	NA	TRBJ2-1	TRBV5-6	CASSFFALADQNNEQFF	TGTGCCAGCAGCTTCTTCGCTCTAGCAGACCAGAACAATGAGCAGTTCTTC
many	TRBD1	TRBJ2-7	TRBV11-2	CASAPGGSYEQYF	TGTGCCAGCGCCCCAGGGGGATCCTACGAGCAGTACTTC
many	NA	TRBJ2-3	TRBV20-1	CSARDRAVDTQYF	TGCAGTGCTAGAGATAGAGCTGTAGATACGCAGTATTTT
NA	TRBD1	TRBJ2-7	TRBV6-5	CASSSGGAPYEQYF	TGTGCCAGCAGCTCAGGGGGCGCCCCCTACGAGCAGTACTTC
few	NA	TRBJ1-3	TRBV9	CASSVDSNTIYF	TGTGCCAGCAGCGTAGATTCAAACACCATATATTTT
many	TRBD1	TRBJ2-7	TRBV29-1	CSVGTGAGEQYF	TGCAGCGTAGGGACAGGGGCGGGCGAGCAGTACTTC
many	NA	TRBJ2-5	TRBV7-2	CASSQPAWGAFVETQYF	TGTGCCAGCAGCCAACCTGCCTGGGGGGCGTTTGTAGAGACCCAGTACTTC
NA	TRBD2	TRBJ2-7	TRBV5-1	CASSVTSGLGYERYF	TGCGCCAGCAGCGTAACTAGCGGGCTAGGCTACGAGCGGTACTTC